This entry lists 14 T cell receptor beta chains sequenced from one sample in a study of T cells in Graves' hyperthyroidism and ophthalmopathy. Amplified TCR beta CDR3 regions derived from RNA transcripts. Primed by the HTBI set, a first-round RT-PCR was run on the TCR CDR3. In TCRdb, the multiplex PCR reads were re-called with MiXCR into one record per CDR3 protein. The sample has about 400,000 distinct CDR3 sequences, roughly 15% seen once. The sample consisted of blood. The receptors shown here come from a woman aged 55-69 years with Graves' ophthalmopathy.

The chain joins TRBV12-3 or TRBV12-4 to TRBJ2-1; TRBD1 matches at 8 bases. Germline trimming cut 2 bases from V and 4 bases from J; bases unmatched to any gene: 13. The CDR3 consists of 18 residues. The DNA of the CDR3 is TGTGCCAGCAGTTTAATGGGGACAGGCAGGCTATATTACAATGAGCAGTTCTTC. The encoded protein is CASSLMGTGRLYYNEQFF.

The sample holds many counts of this clonotype. V usage is TRBV11-2 and J usage is TRBJ2-2; 9 nucleotides line up with TRBD1. The V segment lost 7 bases and the J segment 6 bases; nucleotides outside the gene matches: 12. Germline CDR1 and CDR2: SGHAT and FQNNGV. The CDR3 is made up of 16 amino acids. CDR3 coding DNA: TGTGCCAGCACCACGCCGGGGACAGGGCTTCCCGGGGAGCTGTTTTTT. It yields the protein CASTTPGTGLPGELFF. Drawing the rest from reference TRBV11-2 and TRBJ2-2, the complete variable domain is EAGVAQSPRYKIIEKRQSVAFWCNPISGHATLYWYQQILGQGPKLLIQFQNNGVVDDSQLPKDRFSAERLKGVDSTLKIQPAKLEDSAVYLCASTTPGTGLPGELFFGEGSRLTVL.

This clonotype was observed at least ten times. V and J are TRBV6-1 and TRBJ2-7; TRBD2 aligns across 9 bases. This CDR3 region has 16 residues. V lost 6 bases to trimming and J lost 0 bases; unmatched junction nucleotides: 9. Germline-derived CDR1 and CDR2 are MNHNS and SASEGT. The CDR3 DNA reads TGTGCCAGCAGGGCTCCTTCTAGCGGGACCTCCTACGAGCAGTACTTC. It yields the protein CASRAPSSGTSYEQYF.

This clonotype was observed many times. The chain is built from TRBV2 and TRBJ2-1, with 10 positions matching TRBD2. CDR1 is SNHLY, CDR2 FYNNEI, per germline. This CDR3 region has 16 residues. Trimming cost V 5 bases and J 10 bases; bases outside gene matches: 14. CDR3 in amino acids: CASSSASGRGNIEQFF. The CDR3 coding sequence is TGTGCCAGCAGTTCCGCTAGCGGGAGAGGGAATATCGAGCAGTTCTTC.

This clonotype appeared a few times. This chain joins TRBV7-9 and TRBJ1-4; TRBD1 matches 7 bases. The germline gives CDR1 SEHNR, CDR2 FQNEAQ (reference sequence). The trim removed 7 bases at V and 7 bases at J, leaving 9 bases unmatched. The CDR3 contains 14 residues. The CDR3, as DNA: TGTGCCAGCAAGCAATCAGGGGGAAGTGAAAAACTGTTTTTT. Translated: CASKQSGGSEKLFF.

The rearrangement uses TRBV19 and TRBJ1-2; D is perhaps TRBD1 (6 bases). The germline V gene encodes CDR1 LNHDA and CDR2 SQIVND (reference sequence). This CDR3 has 15 residues. V dropped 7 bases and J dropped 2 bases, with 17 bases sitting between them. The CDR3 region has the DNA TGTGCCAGTATCCCGCGCAGGGGCCAGAACTATGGCTACACCTTC. Its translation: CASIPRRGQNYGYTF.

This chain links TRBV27 with TRBJ2-3, with 13 bases matching TRBD2. Germline V gives CDR1 MNHEY, CDR2 SMNVEV (reference sequence). This CDR3 region has 19 residues. After removal of 4 bases from V and 2 bases from J, the junction contained 12 bases not matched to a gene. The chain's CDR3 is CASSSRLAGGPTITDTQYF. The CDR3 DNA reads as TGTGCCAGCAGTTCAAGACTAGCGGGAGGCCCGACTATCACAGATACGCAGTATTTT.

This clonotype was recorded at least ten times. V gene TRBV7-8 combines with J gene TRBJ2-7; TRBD2 matches 8 bases. The J segment lost 6 bases and the V segment lost 5 bases, leaving 12 bases of the junction unmatched. The CDR3 spans 15 residues. CDR1 SGHVS and CDR2 FQNEAQ come from the germline V gene. DNA for the CDR3: TGTGCCAGCAGCATTCGCGGGGGGCGGGTTCCCGAGCAGTACTTC. This sequence encodes CASSIRGGRVPEQYF.

This clonotype occurred many times. J is TRBJ1-2 and V is TRBV30; TRBD1 is a possible D gene (5 bases). Trimming took 3 bases from V and 3 from J, leaving 17 bases between them. The CDR3 has 15 amino acids. Germline V gene data show CDR1 as GTSNPN and CDR2 as SVGIG (reference sequence). CDR3 sequence (DNA): TGTGCCTGGAGGCTCGCAGGGAGGGTTGACTATGGCTACACCTTC. Residues: CAWRLAGRVDYGYTF.

This clonotype was recorded many times. The rearrangement links TRBV13 to TRBJ2-5; 10 nucleotides match TRBD2. CDR1 and CDR2 from the germline V gene are PRHDT and FYEKMQ (reference sequence). This CDR3 contains 14 residues. V was pared by 5 bases and J by 4 bases, with 4 bases of the junction left unmatched. The CDR3 DNA is TGTGCCAGCAGCACCCGACTAGCGGGAGAGACCCAGTACTTC. It specifies CASSTRLAGETQYF.

The chain combines TRBV28 with TRBJ2-5, with a possible D match to TRBD2 (5 bases). Trimming shortened V by 8 bases and J by 7 bases, and 17 bases separated the two germline ends. From germline, CDR1 is MDHEN and CDR2 SYDVKM. The CDR3 loop spans 13 amino acids. In DNA form, the CDR3 reads TGTGCCAGCTTACCTGCGGGCGCCGGGACCCAGTACTTC. Its protein is CASLPAGAGTQYF.

In this sample, this clonotype turned up many times. This rearrangement joins TRBV28 to TRBJ2-5; maybe TRBD1 (5 bases). Trimming shortened V by 3 bases and J by 4 bases, and 15 bases separated the two germline ends. The germline V gene has CDR1 MDHEN and CDR2 SYDVKM. The CDR3 sequence is 15 residues long. CDR3 DNA: TGTGCCAGCAGTTTTCGGTCTGGTAGGGGAGAGACCCAGTACTTC. Protein: CASSFRSGRGETQYF.

This clonotype was detected ten times or more. DNA of the CDR3: TGTGCCAGCAGCTCACCGCCCTTGACTAGCGGGATCTACAATGAGCAGTTCTTC. This translates into CASSSPPLTSGIYNEQFF. The chain carries TRBV11-2 and TRBJ2-1, with 11 bases aligning to TRBD2. The CDR3 is 18 residues long. V shed 4 bases and J 3 bases; nucleotides not matched to a gene: 11. Germline CDR1 and CDR2: SGHAT and FQNNGV.

This clonotype was seen only a few times. CDR3 coding DNA: TGTGCCAGTAGTATCCGAGCTAGGTGGGAAGTAGTTGGGAATGAGCAGTTCTTC. Its protein product is CASSIRARWEVVGNEQFF. This chain links TRBV19 with TRBJ2-1; no clear D gene. V shed 3 bases and J shed 7 bases, with 25 bases lying between them. The CDR3 runs 18 residues. Germline V lookup: CDR1 LNHDA, CDR2 SQIVND (reference sequence).